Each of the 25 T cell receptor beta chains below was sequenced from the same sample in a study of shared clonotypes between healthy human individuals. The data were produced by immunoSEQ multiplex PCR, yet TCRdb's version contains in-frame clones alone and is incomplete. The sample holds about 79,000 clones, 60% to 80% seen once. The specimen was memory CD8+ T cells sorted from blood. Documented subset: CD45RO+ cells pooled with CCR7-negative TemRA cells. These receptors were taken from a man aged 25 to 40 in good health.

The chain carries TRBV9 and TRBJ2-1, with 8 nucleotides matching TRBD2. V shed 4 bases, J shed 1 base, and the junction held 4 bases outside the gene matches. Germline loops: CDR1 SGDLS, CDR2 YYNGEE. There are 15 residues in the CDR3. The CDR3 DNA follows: TGTGCCAGCAGCCCAGCGGGAGTGTCCTACAATGAGCAGTTCTTC. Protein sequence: CASSPAGVSYNEQFF.

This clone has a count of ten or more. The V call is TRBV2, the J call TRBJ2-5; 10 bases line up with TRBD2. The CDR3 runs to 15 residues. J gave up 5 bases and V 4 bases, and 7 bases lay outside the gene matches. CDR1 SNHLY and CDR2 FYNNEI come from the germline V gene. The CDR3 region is CASSGLAGEQETQYF. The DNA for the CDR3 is TGTGCCAGCAGTGGCCTAGCGGGAGAGCAGGAGACCCAGTACTTC.

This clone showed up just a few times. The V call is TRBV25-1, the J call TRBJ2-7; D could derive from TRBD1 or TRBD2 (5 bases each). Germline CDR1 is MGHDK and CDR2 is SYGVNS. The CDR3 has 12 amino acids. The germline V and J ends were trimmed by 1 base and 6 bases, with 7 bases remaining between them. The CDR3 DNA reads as TGTGCCAGCAGTGAATGGGGACGCGAGCAGTACTTC. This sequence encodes CASSEWGREQYF.

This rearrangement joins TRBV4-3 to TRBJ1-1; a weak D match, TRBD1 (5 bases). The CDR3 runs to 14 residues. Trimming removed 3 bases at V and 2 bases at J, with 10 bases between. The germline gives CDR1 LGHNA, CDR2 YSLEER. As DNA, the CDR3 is TGCGCCAGCAGCCAGAGGGGTGCCAACACTGAAGCTTTCTTT. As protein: CASSQRGANTEAFF.

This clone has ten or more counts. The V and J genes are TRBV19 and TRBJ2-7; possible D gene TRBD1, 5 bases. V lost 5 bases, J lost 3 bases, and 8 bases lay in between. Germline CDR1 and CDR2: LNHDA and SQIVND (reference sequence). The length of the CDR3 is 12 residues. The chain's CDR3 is CASSWGNYEQYF. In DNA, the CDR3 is TGTGCCAGTAGTTGGGGCAACTACGAGCAGTACTTC.

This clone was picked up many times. In DNA, the CDR3 is TGTGCCAGCGCCCCCAGCGCGGGTAGCTCCTACAATGAGCAGTTCTTC. Translating it yields CASAPSAGSSYNEQFF. The genes are TRBV27 and TRBJ2-1, with D possibly TRBD2 on 5 matching bases. The CDR3 length is 16 residues. Germline V gene sequence: CDR1 MNHEY, CDR2 SMNVEV (reference sequence). The germline V and J ends were trimmed by 8 bases and 0 bases, with 17 bases remaining between them.

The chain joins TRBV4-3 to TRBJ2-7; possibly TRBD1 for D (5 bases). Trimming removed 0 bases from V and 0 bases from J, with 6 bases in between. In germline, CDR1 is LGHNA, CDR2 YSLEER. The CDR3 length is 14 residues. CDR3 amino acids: CASSQEQGSYEQYF. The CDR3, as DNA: TGCGCCAGCAGCCAAGAGCAGGGCTCCTACGAGCAGTACTTC.

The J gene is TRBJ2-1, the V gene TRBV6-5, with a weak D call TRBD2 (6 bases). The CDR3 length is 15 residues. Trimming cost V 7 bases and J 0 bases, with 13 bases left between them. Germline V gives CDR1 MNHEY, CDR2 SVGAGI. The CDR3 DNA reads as TGTGCCAGCACCGGGAAGACTAGCTCCTACAATGAGCAGTTCTTC. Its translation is CASTGKTSSYNEQFF.

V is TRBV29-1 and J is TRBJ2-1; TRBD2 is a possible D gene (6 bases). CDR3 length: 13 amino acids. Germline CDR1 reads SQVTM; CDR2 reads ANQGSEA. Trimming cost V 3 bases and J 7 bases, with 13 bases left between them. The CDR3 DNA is TGCAGCGTTGACCCGGACGGGGGAAATGAGCAGTTCTTC. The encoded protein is CSVDPDGGNEQFF.

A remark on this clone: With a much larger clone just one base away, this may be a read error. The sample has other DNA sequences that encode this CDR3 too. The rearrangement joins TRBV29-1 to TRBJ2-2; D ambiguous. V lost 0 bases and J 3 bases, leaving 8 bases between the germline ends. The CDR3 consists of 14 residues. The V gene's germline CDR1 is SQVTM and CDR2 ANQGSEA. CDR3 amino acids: CSVEEEGHTGELFF. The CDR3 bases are TGCAGCGTTGAAGAGGAAGGGCACACCGGGGAGCTGTTTTTT.

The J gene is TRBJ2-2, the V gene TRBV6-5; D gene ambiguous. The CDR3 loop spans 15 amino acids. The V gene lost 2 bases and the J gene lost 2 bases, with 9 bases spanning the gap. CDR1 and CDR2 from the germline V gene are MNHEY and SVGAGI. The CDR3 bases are TGTGCCAGCAGTTACCAACCAAGCAACACCGGGGAGCTGTTTTTT. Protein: CASSYQPSNTGELFF.

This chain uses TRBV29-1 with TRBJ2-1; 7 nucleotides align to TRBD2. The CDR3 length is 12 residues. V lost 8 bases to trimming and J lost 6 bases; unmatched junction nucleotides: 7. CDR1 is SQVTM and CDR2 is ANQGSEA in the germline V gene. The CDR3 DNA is TGCAGCATCCGCGGGAGACTCAATGAGCAGTTCTTC. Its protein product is CSIRGRLNEQFF.

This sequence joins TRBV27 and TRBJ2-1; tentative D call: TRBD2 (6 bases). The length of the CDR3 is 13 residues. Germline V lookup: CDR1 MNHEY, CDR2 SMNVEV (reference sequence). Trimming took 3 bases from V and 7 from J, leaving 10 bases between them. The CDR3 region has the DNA TGTGCCAGCAGTTTCGGGACTTCTAATGAGCAGTTCTTC. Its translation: CASSFGTSNEQFF.

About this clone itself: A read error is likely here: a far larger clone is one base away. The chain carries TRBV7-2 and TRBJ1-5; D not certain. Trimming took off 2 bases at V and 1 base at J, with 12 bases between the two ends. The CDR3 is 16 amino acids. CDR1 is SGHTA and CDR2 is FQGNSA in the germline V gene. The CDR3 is CASSLTGLWSNQPQHF. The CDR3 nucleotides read TGTGCCAGCAGCTTAACCGGACTCTGGAGCAATCAGCCCCAGCATTTT.

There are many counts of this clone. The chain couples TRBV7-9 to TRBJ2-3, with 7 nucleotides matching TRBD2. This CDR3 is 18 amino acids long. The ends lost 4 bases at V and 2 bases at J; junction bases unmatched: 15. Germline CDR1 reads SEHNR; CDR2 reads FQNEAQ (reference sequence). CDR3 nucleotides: TGTGCCAGCAGCTCCCGCATAGTGCGAGCGGGAAACACAGATACGCAGTATTTT. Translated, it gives CASSSRIVRAGNTDTQYF.

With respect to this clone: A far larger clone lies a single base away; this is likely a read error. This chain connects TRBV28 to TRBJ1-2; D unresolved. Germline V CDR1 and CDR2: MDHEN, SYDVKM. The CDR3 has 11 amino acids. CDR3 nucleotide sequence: TGTGCCAGCAGTTACAACTATGGCCACACCTTC. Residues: CASSYNYGHTF.

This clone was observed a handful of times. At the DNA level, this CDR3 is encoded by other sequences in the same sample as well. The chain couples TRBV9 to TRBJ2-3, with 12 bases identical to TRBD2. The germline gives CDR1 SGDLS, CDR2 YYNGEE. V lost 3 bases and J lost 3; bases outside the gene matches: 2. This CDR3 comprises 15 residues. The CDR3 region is CASSATSGGTDTQYF. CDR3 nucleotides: TGTGCCAGCAGCGCCACTAGCGGGGGGACAGATACGCAGTATTTT.

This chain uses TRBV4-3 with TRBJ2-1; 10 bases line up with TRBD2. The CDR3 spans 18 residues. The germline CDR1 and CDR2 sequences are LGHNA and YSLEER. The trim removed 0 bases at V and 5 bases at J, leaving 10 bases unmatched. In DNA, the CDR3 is TGCGCCAGCAGCCAAGATCGCCCCGGGACTAGCGCCGACAATGAGCAGTTCTTC. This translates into CASSQDRPGTSADNEQFF.

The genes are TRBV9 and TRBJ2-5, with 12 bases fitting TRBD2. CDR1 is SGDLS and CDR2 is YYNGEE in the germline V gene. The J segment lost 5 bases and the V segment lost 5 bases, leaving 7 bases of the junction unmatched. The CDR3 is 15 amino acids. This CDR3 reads CASSPSGRASETQYF. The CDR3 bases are TGTGCCAGCAGTCCTAGCGGGAGGGCCTCGGAGACCCAGTACTTC.

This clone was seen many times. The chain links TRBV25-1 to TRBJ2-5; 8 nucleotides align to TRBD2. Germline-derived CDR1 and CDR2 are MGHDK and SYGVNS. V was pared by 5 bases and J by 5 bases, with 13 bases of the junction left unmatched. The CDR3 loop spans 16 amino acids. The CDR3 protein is CASSPLGLAVVETQYF. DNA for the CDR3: TGTGCCAGCAGTCCGTTAGGACTAGCAGTAGTCGAGACCCAGTACTTC.

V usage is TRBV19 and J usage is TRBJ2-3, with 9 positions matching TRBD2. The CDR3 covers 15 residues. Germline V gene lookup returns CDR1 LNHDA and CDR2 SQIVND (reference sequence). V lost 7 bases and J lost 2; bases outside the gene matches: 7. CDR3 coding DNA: TGTGCCAGTACTAGGCTAGCGGGGTCCACAGATACGCAGTATTTT. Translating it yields CASTRLAGSTDTQYF.

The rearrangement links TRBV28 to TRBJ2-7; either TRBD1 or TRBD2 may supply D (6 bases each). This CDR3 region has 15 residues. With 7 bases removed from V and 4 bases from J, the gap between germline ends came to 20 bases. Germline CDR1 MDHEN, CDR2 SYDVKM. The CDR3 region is CASTPSGAAFYEQYF. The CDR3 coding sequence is TGTGCCAGCACCCCGTCGGGGGCGGCCTTTTACGAGCAGTACTTC.

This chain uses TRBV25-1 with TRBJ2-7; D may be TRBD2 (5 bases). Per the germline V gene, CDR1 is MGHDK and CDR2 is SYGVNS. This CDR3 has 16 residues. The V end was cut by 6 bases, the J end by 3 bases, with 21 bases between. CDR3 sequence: CASRAPNSGINYEQYF. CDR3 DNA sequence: TGTGCCAGCAGGGCACCAAACAGCGGAATCAACTACGAGCAGTACTTC.

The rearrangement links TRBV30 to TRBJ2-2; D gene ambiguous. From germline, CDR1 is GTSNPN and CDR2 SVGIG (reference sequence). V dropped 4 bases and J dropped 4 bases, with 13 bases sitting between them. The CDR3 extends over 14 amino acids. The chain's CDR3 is CAWIPGASTGELFF. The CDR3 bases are TGTGCCTGGATTCCAGGAGCTTCCACCGGGGAGCTGTTTTTT.

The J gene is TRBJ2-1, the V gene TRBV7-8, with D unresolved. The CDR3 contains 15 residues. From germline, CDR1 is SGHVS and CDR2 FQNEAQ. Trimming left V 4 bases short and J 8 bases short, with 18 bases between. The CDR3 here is CASSSTRLARDEQFF. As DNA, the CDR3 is TGTGCCAGCAGCTCAACACGACTTGCAAGAGATGAGCAGTTCTTC.